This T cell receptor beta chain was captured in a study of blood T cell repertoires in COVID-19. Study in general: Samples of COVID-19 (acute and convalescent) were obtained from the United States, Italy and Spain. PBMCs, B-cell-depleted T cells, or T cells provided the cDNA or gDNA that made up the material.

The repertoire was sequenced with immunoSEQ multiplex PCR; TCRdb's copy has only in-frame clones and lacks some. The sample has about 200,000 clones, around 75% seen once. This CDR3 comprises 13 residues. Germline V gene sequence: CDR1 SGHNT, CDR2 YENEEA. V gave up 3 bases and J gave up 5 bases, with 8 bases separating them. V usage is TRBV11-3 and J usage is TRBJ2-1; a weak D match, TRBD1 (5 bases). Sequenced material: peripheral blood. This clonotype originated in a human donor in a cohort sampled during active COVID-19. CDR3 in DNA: TGTGCCAGCAGCTTTCCAGGGAACAATGAGCAGTTCTTC. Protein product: CASSFPGNNEQFF.